The T cell receptor (beta chain) described here comes from a study of blood T cell repertoires in COVID-19. TCRdb's table, derived via immunoSEQ multiplex PCR, lists solely in-frame clones and lacks some. The table has 350,000 or so clones, about 86% seen once. V lost 1 base to trimming and J lost 1 base, with 6 bases between them. Germline-derived CDR1 and CDR2 are SQVTM and ANQGSEA. This CDR3 is 13 amino acids long. This TCR came from a young man with active or convalescent COVID-19. The J gene is TRBJ2-3, the V gene TRBV29-1; D not certain. Specimen: peripheral blood. CDR3 in DNA: TGCAGCGTTGAAGGCGCGGGCACAGATACGCAGTATTTT. It encodes CSVEGAGTDTQYF.